The 19 T cell receptor beta chains listed next were all sequenced from one sample in a study of T cells in Graves' hyperthyroidism and ophthalmopathy. RNA transcripts gave rise to amplified TCR beta CDR3 regions. First-round RT-PCR targeting the TCR CDR3 was performed with the HTBI primer set. TCRdb re-analysed the multiplex PCR reads in MiXCR, keeping a single row per CDR3 protein. Of about 560,000 distinct CDR3 sequences listed, 16% are singletons. The sample was blood. These receptors came from a woman under 30 with Graves' hyperthyroidism.

This clonotype was counted only a few times. Mismatch with germline at one junction end may stem from a read error. The DNA for the CDR3 is TGTGCCACCAGCAGACCCCCCGGTACGGGGAACCCTGAAGCTTTCTTT. Translating gives CATSRPPGTGNPEAFF. The chain joins TRBV15 to TRBJ1-1; D unresolved. The CDR3 is made up of 16 amino acids. Per germline, CDR1 LNHNV and CDR2 YYDKDF (reference sequence).

This clonotype has a handful of counts. The rearrangement joins TRBV6-1 to TRBJ2-1, with TRBD1 matching 7 bases. This CDR3 is built from 16 residues. The trim removed 7 bases at V and 0 bases at J, leaving 9 bases unmatched. CDR1 and CDR2 from the germline V gene are MNHNS and SASEGT. CDR3 residues: CASKKRRDSSYNEQFF. CDR3 sequence (DNA): TGTGCCAGCAAGAAACGTCGGGACAGCTCCTACAATGAGCAGTTCTTC.

The rearrangement uses TRBV12-5 and TRBJ2-7, with TRBD1 matching 9 bases. V shed 0 bases, J shed 5 bases, and the junction held 8 bases outside the gene matches. The CDR3 sequence is 16 residues long. Germline loops: CDR1 LGHNT, CDR2 FRNRAP. The CDR3 sequence is CASGLVIGTGSHEQYF. The CDR3 DNA reads as TGTGCTAGTGGTTTGGTCATTGGGACAGGGTCCCACGAGCAGTACTTC.

The V gene is TRBV12-3 or TRBV12-4, the J gene TRBJ2-5; a weak D match, TRBD2 (7 bases). The CDR3 length is 16 residues. V lost 6 bases and J lost 5, with 22 bases in between. The CDR3: CASSSARGGVGETQYF. The CDR3 region has the DNA TGTGCCAGCAGCTCCGCCCGAGGGGGGGTGGGGGAGACCCAGTACTTC.

The chain couples TRBV30 to TRBJ2-1, with 13 bases fitting TRBD2. V lost 0 bases and J lost 2; bases outside the gene matches: 4. CDR1 is GTSNPN and CDR2 is SVGIG in the germline V gene (reference sequence). This CDR3 is 17 amino acids long. CDR3 sequence reads: CAWSVIGLAGAYNEQFF. For the CDR3, the DNA is TGTGCCTGGAGTGTTATAGGACTAGCGGGAGCCTACAATGAGCAGTTCTTC.

The table lists this clonotype with a few counts. The J gene is TRBJ2-2, the V gene TRBV6-4; 8 bases agree with TRBD2. J lost 1 base, V lost 5 bases, and 3 bases had no gene match. The CDR3 length is 15 residues. The V gene's germline CDR1 is MRHNA and CDR2 SNTAGT. CDR3 sequence reads: CASSTAGENTGELFF. In nucleotides, the CDR3 is TGTGCCAGCAGTACAGCGGGGGAGAACACCGGGGAGCTGTTTTTT.

Comment on this clonotype: A much larger clone is a single base away; this may be a read error. The chain couples TRBV7-9 to TRBJ2-5; a weak D match, TRBD2 (6 bases). The CDR3 sequence is 15 residues long. In germline, CDR1 is SEHNR, CDR2 FQNEAQ (reference sequence). This CDR3 is CASRSKGGRKENQYF. The CDR3 DNA sequence: TGTGCCAGCAGATCCAAGGGAGGACGAAAAGAGAACCAGTACTTC.

The chain recombines TRBV7-9 with TRBJ2-2, with TRBD1 identical over 9 bases. Unmatched junction bases numbered 17, after V lost 11 bases and J lost 7 bases. CDR1 and CDR2 from the germline V gene are SEHNR and FQNEAQ (reference sequence). The CDR3 is 16 residues long. The CDR3 spells CALEGPGQGPRGELFF. The CDR3 nucleotides read TGTGCCTTGGAGGGACCGGGACAGGGACCCCGCGGGGAGCTGTTTTTT.

This clonotype was observed a few times. V usage is TRBV12-3 or TRBV12-4 and J usage is TRBJ1-6; D gene ambiguous. V shed 3 bases and J shed 8 bases, with 11 bases lying between them. The CDR3 contains 14 residues. As DNA, the CDR3 is TGTGCCAGCAGTTTTTTGCCACCCTATTCACCCCTCCACTTT. Amino acid sequence: CASSFLPPYSPLHF.

In this sample, this clonotype turned up many times. This sequence joins TRBV6-1 and TRBJ2-7; TRBD1 might be the D (5 bases). The V end was cut by 5 bases, the J end by 1 base, with 12 bases between. Germline V lookup: CDR1 MNHNS, CDR2 SASEGT. CDR3 length equals 14 residues. Here the CDR3 reads CASSYGQGSYEQYF. As DNA, the CDR3 is TGTGCCAGCAGTTACGGGCAGGGATCCTACGAGCAGTACTTC.

This clonotype has only a few counts. The gene calls are TRBV20-1 and TRBJ2-5; weak D call: TRBD1 (5 bases). Trimming pared 3 bases from V and 4 bases from J, leaving 15 bases between. Germline V gene sequence: CDR1 DFQATT, CDR2 SNEGSKA (reference sequence). The CDR3 has 14 amino acids. CDR3: CSASPTVFGETQYF. CDR3 bases: TGCAGTGCTAGCCCGACAGTTTTTGGAGAGACCCAGTACTTC.

The chain links TRBV19 to TRBJ2-2; D is unresolved. This CDR3 spans 11 amino acids. In germline, CDR1 is LNHDA, CDR2 SQIVND (reference sequence). With 7 bases removed from V and 7 bases from J, the gap between germline ends came to 7 bases. CDR3 nucleotides: TGTGCCAGTAATCAATTCGGGGAGCTGTTTTTT. Its protein product is CASNQFGELFF. Together with reference TRBV19 and TRBJ2-2, the CDR3 gives the full variable domain: DGGITQSPKYLFRKEGQNVTLSCEQNLNHDAMYWYRQDPGQGLRLIYYSQIVNDFQKGDIAEGYSVSREKKESFPLTVTSAQKNPTAFYLCASNQFGELFFGEGSRLTVL.

The gene calls are TRBV20-1 and TRBJ2-1, with D possibly matching TRBD2 (6 bases). CDR3 length: 14 amino acids. With 1 base removed from V and 10 bases from J, the gap between germline ends came to 17 bases. Germline values: CDR1 DFQATT, CDR2 SNEGSKA (reference sequence). This CDR3 reads CSARGGLDREEQFF. In DNA form, the CDR3 reads TGCAGTGCTAGAGGTGGACTCGACCGGGAGGAGCAGTTCTTC.

This clonotype turned up a few times. This chain joins TRBV7-2 and TRBJ2-2; D unclear. CDR1 is SGHTA and CDR2 is FQGNSA in the germline V gene. The CDR3 is 14 amino acids. Trimming stripped 1 base from V and 5 bases from J, with 8 bases between. The CDR3 sequence: CASSLEVWTGELFF. CDR3 nucleotides: TGTGCCAGCAGCTTAGAAGTCTGGACCGGGGAGCTGTTTTTT.

This clonotype was counted ten times or more. The chain recombines TRBV12-3 or TRBV12-4 with TRBJ1-1, with no clear D. Trimming cost V 4 bases and J 1 base, with 13 bases left between them. CDR3 size: 15 residues. The CDR3 loop reads CASSSPSARNTEAFF. DNA of the CDR3: TGTGCCAGCAGTTCACCAAGCGCAAGGAACACTGAAGCTTTCTTT.

This clonotype was detected ten times or more. V and J are TRBV27 and TRBJ1-5; maybe TRBD1 (5 bases). With 4 bases removed from V and 6 bases from J, the gap between germline ends came to 16 bases. CDR1 and CDR2 (germline): MNHEY, SMNVEV (reference sequence). The CDR3 totals 15 residues. DNA of the CDR3: TGTGCCAGCAGTTACCGGGGCCCTGCGGTTCAGCCCCAGCATTTT. Protein product: CASSYRGPAVQPQHF.

This chain uses TRBV20-1 with TRBJ2-3, with no clear D. Germline lookup yields CDR1 DFQATT and CDR2 SNEGSKA (reference sequence). The CDR3 contains 12 residues. The V gene lost 6 bases and the J gene lost 3 bases, with 10 bases spanning the gap. CDR3 DNA sequence: TGCAGTGCCGGAATAAATACAGATACGCAGTATTTT. It is translated as CSAGINTDTQYF.

This clonotype has more than one count but fewer than ten. The chain recombines TRBV24-1 with TRBJ2-3; D gene unclear. The V end lost 3 bases, the J end lost 0 bases, and 6 bases lay between the germline ends. This CDR3 has 14 amino acids. Germline V gene data show CDR1 as KGHDR and CDR2 as SFDVKD. The CDR3 nucleotides read TGTGCCACCAGTGATACACGGAGCACAGATACGCAGTATTTT. Translated: CATSDTRSTDTQYF.

This clonotype was observed many times. V is TRBV19 and J is TRBJ1-5; a weak D match, TRBD1 (6 bases). CDR3 size: 15 residues. V was trimmed by 7 bases and J by 10 bases, leaving 23 bases between them. The germline V gene encodes CDR1 LNHDA and CDR2 SQIVND (reference sequence). The CDR3 is CASMGGGGSSGPQHF. DNA for the CDR3: TGTGCCAGTATGGGGGGGGGCGGATCGTCGGGTCCCCAGCATTTT. The full variable domain, completed using reference TRBV19 and TRBJ1-5, is DGGITQSPKYLFRKEGQNVTLSCEQNLNHDAMYWYRQDPGQGLRLIYYSQIVNDFQKGDIAEGYSVSREKKESFPLTVTSAQKNPTAFYLCASMGGGGSSGPQHFGDGTRLSIL.